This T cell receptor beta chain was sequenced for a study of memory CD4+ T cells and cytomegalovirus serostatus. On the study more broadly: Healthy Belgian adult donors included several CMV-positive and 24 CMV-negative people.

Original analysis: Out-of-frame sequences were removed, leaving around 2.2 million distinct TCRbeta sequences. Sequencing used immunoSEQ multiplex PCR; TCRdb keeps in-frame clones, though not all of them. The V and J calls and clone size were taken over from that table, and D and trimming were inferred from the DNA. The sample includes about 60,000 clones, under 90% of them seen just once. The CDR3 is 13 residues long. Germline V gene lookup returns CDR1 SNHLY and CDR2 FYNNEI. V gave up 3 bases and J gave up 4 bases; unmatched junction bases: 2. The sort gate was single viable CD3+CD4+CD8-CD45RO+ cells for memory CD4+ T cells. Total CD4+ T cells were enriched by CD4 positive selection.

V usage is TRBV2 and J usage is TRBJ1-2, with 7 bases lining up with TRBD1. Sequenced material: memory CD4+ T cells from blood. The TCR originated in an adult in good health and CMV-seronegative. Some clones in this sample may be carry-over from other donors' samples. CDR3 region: CASSEDRSYGYTF. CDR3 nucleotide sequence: TGTGCCAGCAGTGAGGACAGGAGCTATGGCTACACCTTC.